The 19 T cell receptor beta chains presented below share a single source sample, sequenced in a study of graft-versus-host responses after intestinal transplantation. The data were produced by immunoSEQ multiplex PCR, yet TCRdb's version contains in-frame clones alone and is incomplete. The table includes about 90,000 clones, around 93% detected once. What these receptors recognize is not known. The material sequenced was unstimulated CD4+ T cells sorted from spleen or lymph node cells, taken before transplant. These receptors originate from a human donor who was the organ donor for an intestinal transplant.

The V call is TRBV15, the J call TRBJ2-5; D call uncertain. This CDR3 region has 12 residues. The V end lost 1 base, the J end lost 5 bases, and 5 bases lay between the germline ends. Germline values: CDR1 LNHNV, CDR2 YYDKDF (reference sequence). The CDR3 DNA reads TGTGCCACCAGCAGAGTTCGGGAGACCCAGTACTTC. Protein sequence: CATSRVRETQYF.

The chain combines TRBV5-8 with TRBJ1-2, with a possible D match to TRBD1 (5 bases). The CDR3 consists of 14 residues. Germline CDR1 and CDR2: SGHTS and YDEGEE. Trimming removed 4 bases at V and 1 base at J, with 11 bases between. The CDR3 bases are TGTGCCAGCAGCCCGACAGCCAGTAACTATGGCTACACCTTC. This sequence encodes CASSPTASNYGYTF.

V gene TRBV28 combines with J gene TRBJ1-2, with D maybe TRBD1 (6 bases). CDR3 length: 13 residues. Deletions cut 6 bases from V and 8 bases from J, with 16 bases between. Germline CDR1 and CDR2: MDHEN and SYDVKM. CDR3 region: CASSHGSTGGYTF. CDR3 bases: TGTGCCAGCAGCCACGGCTCAACAGGGGGCTACACCTTC.

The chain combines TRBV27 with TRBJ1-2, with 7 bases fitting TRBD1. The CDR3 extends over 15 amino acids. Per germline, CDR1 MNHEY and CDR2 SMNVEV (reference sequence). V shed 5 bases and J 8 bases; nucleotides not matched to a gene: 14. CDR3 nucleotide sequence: TGTGCCAGCAGTCCCTCGGGAGGGGGCAGGCGGGGCTACACCTTC. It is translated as CASSPSGGGRRGYTF.

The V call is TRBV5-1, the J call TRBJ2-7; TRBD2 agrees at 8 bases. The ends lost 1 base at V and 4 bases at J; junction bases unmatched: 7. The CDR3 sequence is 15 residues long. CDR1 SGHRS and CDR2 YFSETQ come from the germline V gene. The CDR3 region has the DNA TGCGCCAGCAGCTTGAAGCGGGGCGGGGGGTACGAGCAGTACTTC. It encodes CASSLKRGGGYEQYF.

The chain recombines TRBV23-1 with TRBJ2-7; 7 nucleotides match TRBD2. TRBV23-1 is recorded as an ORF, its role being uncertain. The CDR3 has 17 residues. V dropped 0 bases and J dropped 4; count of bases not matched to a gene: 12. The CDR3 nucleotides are TGCGCCAGCAGTCAATCCATATTAAGGACTAGGGTGTACGAGCAGTACTTC. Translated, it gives CASSQSILRTRVYEQYF.

The CDR3 region is CASSFLRYGYTF. Written as DNA, the CDR3 is TGTGCCAGCAGTTTCTTGAGATATGGCTACACCTTC. The rearrangement links TRBV28 to TRBJ1-2, with unresolved D. Germline V gives CDR1 MDHEN, CDR2 SYDVKM. This CDR3 has 12 residues. Trimming left V 3 bases short and J 5 bases short, with 7 bases between.

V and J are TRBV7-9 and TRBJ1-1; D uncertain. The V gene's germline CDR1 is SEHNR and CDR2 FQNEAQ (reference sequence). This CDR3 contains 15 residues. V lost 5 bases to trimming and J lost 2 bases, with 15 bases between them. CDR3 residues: CASSRTRTSNTEAFF. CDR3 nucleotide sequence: TGTGCCAGCAGCCGCACGCGGACTAGTAACACTGAAGCTTTCTTT.

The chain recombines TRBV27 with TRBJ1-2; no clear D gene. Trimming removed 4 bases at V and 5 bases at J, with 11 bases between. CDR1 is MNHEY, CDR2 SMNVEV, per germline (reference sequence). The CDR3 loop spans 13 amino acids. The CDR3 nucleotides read TGTGCCAGCAGTTGGAGGGAAGGGTATGGCTACACCTTC. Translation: CASSWREGYGYTF.

CDR3 DNA sequence: TGTGCCAGCTCGCCGACCAGGGAGGTTGAAGCTTTCTTT. Encoded protein: CASSPTREVEAFF. This chain links TRBV18 with TRBJ1-1; TRBD1 might be the D (5 bases). Deletions cut 6 bases from V and 7 bases from J, with 15 bases between. The germline V gene has CDR1 KGHSH and CDR2 LQKENI. CDR3 length: 13 residues.

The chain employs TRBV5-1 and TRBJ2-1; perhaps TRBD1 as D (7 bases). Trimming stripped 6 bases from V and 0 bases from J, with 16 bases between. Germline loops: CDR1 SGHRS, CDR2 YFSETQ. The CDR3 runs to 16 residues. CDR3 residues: CASKAGRTGSYNEQFF. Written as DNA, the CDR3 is TGCGCCAGCAAAGCGGGTCGGACAGGCTCCTACAATGAGCAGTTCTTC.

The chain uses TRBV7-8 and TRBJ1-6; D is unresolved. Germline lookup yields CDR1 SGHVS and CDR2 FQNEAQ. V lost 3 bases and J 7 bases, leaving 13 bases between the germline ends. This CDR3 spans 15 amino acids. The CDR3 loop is CASSLTLAGNSPLHF. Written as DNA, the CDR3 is TGTGCCAGCAGCTTGACATTGGCGGGGAATTCACCCCTCCACTTT.

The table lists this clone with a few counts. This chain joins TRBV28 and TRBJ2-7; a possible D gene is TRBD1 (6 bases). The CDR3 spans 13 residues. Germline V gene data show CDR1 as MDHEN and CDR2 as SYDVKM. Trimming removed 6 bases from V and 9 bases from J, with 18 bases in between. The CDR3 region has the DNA TGTGCCAGCAGCCCGGCGAACAGGGTCGGGCAGTACTTC. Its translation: CASSPANRVGQYF.

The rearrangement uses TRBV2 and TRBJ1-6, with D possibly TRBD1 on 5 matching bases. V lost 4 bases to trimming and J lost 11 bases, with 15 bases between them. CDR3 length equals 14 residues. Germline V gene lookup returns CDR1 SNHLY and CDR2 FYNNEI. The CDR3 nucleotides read TGTGCCAGCAGTGTGGGGCAGGGCAGTGCACCCCTCCACTTT. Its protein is CASSVGQGSAPLHF.

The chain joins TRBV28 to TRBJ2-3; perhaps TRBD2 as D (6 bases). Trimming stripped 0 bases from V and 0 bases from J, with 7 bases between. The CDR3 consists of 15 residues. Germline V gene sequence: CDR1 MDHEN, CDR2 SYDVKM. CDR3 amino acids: CASSLWGLSTDTQYF. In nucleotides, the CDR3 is TGTGCCAGCAGTTTATGGGGACTTAGCACAGATACGCAGTATTTT.

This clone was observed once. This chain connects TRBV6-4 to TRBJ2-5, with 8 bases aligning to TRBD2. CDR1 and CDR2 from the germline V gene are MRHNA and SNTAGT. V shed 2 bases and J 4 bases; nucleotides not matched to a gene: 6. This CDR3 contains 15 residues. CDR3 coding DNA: TGTGCCAGCAGTGACGAGGTAGCGGGGCCAGAGACCCAGTACTTC. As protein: CASSDEVAGPETQYF.

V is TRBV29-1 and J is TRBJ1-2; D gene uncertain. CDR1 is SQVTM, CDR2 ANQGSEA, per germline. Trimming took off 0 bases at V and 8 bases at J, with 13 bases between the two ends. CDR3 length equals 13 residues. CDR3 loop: CSVEDPGSRGYTF. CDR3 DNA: TGCAGCGTTGAAGACCCGGGATCGCGCGGCTACACCTTC. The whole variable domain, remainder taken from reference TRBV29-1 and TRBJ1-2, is SAVISQKPSRDICQRGTSLTIQCQVDSQVTMMFWYRQQPGQSLTLIATANQGSEATYESGFVIDKFPISRPNLTFSTLTVSNMSPEDSSIYLCSVEDPGSRGYTFGSGTRLTVV.

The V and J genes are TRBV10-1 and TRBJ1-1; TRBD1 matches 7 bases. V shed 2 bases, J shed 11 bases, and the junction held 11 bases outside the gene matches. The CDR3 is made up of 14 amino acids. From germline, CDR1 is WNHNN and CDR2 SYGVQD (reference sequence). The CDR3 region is CASSETNDRAGAFF. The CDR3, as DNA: TGCGCCAGCAGTGAGACAAACGACAGGGCGGGCGCTTTCTTT.

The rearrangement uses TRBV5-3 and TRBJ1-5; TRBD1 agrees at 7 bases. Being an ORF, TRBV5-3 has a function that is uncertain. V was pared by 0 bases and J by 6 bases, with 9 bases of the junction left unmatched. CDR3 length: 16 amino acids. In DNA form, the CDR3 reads TGTGCCAGAAGCTTGGCTTCCACAGGGGTTAGTCAGCCCCAGCATTTT. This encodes CARSLASTGVSQPQHF.